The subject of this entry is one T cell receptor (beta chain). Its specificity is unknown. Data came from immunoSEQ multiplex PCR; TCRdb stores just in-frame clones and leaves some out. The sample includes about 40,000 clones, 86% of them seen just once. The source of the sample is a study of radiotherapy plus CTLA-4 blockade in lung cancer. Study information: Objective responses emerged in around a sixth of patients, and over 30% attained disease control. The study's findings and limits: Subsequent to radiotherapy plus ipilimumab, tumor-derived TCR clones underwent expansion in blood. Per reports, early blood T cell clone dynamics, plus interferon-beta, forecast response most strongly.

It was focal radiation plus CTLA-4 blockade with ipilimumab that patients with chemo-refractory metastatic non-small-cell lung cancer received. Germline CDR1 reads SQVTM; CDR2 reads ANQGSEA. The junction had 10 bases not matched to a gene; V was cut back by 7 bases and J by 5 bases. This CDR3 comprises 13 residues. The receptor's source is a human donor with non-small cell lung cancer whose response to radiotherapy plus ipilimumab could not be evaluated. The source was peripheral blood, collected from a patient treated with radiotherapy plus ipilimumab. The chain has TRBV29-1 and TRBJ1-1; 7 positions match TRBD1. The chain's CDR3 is CSGRRQGMTEAFF. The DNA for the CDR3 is TGCAGCGGTAGGCGACAGGGTATGACTGAAGCTTTCTTT.